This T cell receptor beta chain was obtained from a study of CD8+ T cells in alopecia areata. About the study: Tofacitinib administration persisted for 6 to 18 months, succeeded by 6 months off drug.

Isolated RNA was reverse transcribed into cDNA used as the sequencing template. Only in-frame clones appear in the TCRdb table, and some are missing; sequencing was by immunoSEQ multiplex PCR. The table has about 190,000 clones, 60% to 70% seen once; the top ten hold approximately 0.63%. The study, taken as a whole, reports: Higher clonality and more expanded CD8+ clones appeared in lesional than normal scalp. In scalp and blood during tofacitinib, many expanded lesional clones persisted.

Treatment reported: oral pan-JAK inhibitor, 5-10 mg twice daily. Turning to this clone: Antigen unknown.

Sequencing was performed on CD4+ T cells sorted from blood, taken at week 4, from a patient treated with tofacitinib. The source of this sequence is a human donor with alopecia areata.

Here the CDR3 DNA reads TGTGCCAGCGGCGGGACAGCGAACACCGGGGAGCTGTTTTTT. This codes for CASGGTANTGELFF. The chain carries TRBV2 and TRBJ2-2; maybe TRBD1 (7 bases). Germline CDR1 and CDR2: SNHLY and FYNNEI. This CDR3 has 14 amino acids. V was trimmed by 8 bases and J by 0 bases, leaving 10 bases between them.